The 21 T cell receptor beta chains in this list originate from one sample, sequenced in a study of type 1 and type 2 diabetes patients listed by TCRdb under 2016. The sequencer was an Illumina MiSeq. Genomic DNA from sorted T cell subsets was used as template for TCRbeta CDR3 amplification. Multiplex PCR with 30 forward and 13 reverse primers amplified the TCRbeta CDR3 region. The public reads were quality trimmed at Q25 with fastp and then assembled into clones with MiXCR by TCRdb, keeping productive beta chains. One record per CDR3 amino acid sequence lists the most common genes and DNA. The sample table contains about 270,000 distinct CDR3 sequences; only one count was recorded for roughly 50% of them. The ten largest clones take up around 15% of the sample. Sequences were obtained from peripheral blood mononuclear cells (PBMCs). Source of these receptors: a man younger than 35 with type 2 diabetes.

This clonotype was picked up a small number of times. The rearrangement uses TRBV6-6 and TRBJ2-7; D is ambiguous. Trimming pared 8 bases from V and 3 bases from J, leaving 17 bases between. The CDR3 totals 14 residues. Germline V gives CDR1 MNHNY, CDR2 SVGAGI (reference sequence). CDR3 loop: CASARLRSFYEQYF. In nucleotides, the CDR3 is TGTGCCAGCGCGAGACTGCGGTCGTTCTACGAGCAGTACTTC.

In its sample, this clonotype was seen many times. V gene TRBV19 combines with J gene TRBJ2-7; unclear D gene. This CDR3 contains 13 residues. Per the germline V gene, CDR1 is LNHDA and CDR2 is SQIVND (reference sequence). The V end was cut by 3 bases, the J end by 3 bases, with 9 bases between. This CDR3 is CASSMTGSYEQYF. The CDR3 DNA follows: TGTGCCAGTAGTATGACGGGCAGCTACGAGCAGTACTTC.

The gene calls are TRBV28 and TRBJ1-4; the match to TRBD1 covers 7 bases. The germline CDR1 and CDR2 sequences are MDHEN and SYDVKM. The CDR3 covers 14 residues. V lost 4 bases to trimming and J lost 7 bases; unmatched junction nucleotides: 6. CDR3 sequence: CASSSYGQAEKLFF. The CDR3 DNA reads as TGTGCCAGCAGTTCCTACGGACAGGCTGAAAAACTGTTTTTT.

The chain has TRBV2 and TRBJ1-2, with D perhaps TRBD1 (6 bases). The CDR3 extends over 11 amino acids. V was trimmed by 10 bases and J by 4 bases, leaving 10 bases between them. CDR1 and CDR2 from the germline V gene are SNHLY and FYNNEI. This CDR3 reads CATRGGYGYTF. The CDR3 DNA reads TGTGCCACGAGGGGGGGCTATGGCTACACCTTC.

For the CDR3, the DNA is TGTGCCAGCAGCGATTGGGACAGGGTTGTATACGAGCAGTACTTC. Protein sequence: CASSDWDRVVYEQYF. The chain recombines TRBV14 with TRBJ2-7, with 9 bases lining up with TRBD1. The CDR3 contains 15 residues. In germline, CDR1 is SGHDN, CDR2 FVKESK. The ends lost 5 bases at V and 4 bases at J; junction bases unmatched: 9.

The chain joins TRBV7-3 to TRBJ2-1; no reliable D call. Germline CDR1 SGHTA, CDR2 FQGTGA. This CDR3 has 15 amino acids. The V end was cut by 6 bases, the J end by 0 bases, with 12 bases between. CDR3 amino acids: CASSYSVDSYNEQFF. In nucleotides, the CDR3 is TGTGCCAGCAGTTACTCGGTGGACTCCTACAATGAGCAGTTCTTC. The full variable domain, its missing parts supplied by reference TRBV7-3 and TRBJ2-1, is GAGVSQTPSNKVTEKGKYVELRCDPISGHTALYWYRQSLGQGPEFLIYFQGTGAADDSGLPNDRFFAVRPEGSVSTLKIQRTERGDSAVYLCASSYSVDSYNEQFFGPGTRLTVL.

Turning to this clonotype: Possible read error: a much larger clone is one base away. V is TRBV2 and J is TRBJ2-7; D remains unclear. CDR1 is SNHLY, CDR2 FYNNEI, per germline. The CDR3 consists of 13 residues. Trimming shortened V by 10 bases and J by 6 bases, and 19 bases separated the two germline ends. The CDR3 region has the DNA TGTGCCACCCCAGCCGGCGTGTGGGCCGAGCAGTACTTC. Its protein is CATPAGVWAEQYF.

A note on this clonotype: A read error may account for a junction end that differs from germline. CDR3: CATEQGAKNTGGLFF. The CDR3 nucleotides read TGTGCCACAGAACAGGGGGCGAAGAACACCGGGGGGCTGTTTTTT. V and J are TRBV10-3 and TRBJ2-2, with TRBD1 identical over 9 bases. CDR1 is ENHRY, CDR2 SYGVKD, per germline. The CDR3 is 15 amino acids.

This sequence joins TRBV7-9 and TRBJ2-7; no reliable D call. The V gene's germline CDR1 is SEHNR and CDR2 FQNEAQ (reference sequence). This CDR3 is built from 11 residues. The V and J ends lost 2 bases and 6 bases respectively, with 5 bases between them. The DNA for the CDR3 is TGTGCCAGCAGCTTAAGCACCGAGCAGTACTTC. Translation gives CASSLSTEQYF.

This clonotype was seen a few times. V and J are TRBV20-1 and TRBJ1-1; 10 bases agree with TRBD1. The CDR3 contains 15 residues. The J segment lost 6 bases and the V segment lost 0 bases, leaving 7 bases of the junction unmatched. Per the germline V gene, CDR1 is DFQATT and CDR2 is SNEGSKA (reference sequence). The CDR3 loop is CSARDSGTGVSEAFF. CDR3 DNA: TGCAGTGCTAGAGACTCCGGGACAGGGGTTTCTGAAGCTTTCTTT.

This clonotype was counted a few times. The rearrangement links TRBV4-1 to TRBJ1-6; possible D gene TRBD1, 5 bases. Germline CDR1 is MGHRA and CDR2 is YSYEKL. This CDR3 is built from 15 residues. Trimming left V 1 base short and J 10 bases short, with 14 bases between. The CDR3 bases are TGCGCCAGCAGCCAAGGAGTGCAGGGTGGGTCACCCCTCCACTTT. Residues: CASSQGVQGGSPLHF.

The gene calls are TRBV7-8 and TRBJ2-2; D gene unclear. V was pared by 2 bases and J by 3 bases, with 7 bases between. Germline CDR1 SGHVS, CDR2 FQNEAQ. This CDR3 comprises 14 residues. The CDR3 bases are TGTGCCAGCAGCTTAAGGGTACACACCGGGGAGCTGTTTTTT. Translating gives CASSLRVHTGELFF.

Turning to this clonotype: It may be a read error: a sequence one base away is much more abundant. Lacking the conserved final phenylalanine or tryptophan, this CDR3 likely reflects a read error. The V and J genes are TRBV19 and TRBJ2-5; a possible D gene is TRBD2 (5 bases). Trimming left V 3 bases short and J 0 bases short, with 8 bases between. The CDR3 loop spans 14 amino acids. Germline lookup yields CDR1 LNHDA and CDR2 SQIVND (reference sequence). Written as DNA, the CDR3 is TGTGCCAGTAGTATTGGCGGGTACCAAGAGACCCAGTACCTC. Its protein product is CASSIGGYQETQYL.

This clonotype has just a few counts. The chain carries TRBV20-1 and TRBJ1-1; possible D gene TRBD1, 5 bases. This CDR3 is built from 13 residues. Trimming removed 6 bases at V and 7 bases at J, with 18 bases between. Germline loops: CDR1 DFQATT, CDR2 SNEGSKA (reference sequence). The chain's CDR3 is CSAAGWDGSEAFF. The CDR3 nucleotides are TGCAGTGCGGCAGGGTGGGACGGGAGTGAAGCTTTCTTT.

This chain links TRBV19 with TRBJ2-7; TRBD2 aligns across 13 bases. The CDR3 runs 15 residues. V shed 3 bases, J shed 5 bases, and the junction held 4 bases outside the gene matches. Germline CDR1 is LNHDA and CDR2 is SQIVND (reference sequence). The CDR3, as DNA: TGTGCCAGTAGTATTCGACTAGCGGGAGGCAACGAGCAGTACTTC. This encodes CASSIRLAGGNEQYF.

The CDR3 is CASSPGLAVPYEQYF. The CDR3 region has the DNA TGTGCCAGCAGCCCCGGACTAGCGGTACCCTACGAGCAGTACTTC. The rearrangement joins TRBV7-9 to TRBJ2-7; 10 bases match TRBD2. Germline V lookup: CDR1 SEHNR, CDR2 FQNEAQ (reference sequence). CDR3 length equals 15 residues. After removal of 5 bases from V and 2 bases from J, the junction contained 6 bases not matched to a gene.

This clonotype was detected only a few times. The CDR3 coding sequence is TGCGCCAGCAGTCCGGGACAGCGTACGACTGAAGCTTTCTTT. Amino acid sequence: CASSPGQRTTEAFF. The chain combines TRBV10-2 with TRBJ1-1; 7 bases map to TRBD1. Trimming at V came to 5 bases and at J to 5 bases, leaving 8 bases not matched to a gene. CDR3 size: 14 residues. The germline gives CDR1 WSHSY, CDR2 SAAADI.

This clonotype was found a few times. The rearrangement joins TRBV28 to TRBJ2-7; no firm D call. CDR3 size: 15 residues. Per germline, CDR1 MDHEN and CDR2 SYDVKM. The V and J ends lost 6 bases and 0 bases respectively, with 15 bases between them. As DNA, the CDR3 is TGTGCCAGCAGCCCTCGCCGACTCGCCTCCTACGAGCAGTACTTC. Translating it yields CASSPRRLASYEQYF. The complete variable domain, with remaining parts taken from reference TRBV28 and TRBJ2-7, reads DVKVTQSSRYLVKRTGEKVFLECVQDMDHENMFWYRQDPGLGLRLIYFSYDVKMKEKGDIPEGYSVSREKKERFSLILESASTNQTSMYLCASSPRRLASYEQYFGPGTRLTVT.

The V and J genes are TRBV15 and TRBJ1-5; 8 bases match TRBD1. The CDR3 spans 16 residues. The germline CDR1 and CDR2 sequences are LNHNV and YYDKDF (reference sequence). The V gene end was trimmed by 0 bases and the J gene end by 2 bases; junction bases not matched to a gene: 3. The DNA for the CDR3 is TGTGCCACCAGCAGAGATCAGGGGGCTGGCAATCAGCCCCAGCATTTT. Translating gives CATSRDQGAGNQPQHF.

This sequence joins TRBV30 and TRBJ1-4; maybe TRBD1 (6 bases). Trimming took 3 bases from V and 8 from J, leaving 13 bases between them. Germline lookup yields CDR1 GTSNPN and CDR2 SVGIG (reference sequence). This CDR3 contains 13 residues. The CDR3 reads CAWSGQFGEKLFF. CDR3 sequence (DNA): TGTGCCTGGAGCGGACAGTTCGGGGAAAAACTGTTTTTT.

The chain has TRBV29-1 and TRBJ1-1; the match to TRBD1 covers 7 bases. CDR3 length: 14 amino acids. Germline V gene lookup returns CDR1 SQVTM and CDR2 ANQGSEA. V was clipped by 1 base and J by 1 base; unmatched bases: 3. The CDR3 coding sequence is TGCAGCGTTGAAGGACAGGGTGGGAACACTGAAGCTTTCTTT. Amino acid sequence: CSVEGQGGNTEAFF.